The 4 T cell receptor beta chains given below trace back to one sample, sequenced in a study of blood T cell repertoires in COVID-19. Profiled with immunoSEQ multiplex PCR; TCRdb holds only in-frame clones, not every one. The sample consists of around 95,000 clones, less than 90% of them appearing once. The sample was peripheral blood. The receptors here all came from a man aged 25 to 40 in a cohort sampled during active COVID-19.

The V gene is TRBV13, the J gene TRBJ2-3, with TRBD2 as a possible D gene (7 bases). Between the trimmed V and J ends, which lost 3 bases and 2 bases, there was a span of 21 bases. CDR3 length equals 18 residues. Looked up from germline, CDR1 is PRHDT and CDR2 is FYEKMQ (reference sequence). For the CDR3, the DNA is TGTGCCAGCAGCTTTCCGATGTGGCGGGGGCGAAACACAGATACGCAGTATTTT. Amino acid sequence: CASSFPMWRGRNTDTQYF.

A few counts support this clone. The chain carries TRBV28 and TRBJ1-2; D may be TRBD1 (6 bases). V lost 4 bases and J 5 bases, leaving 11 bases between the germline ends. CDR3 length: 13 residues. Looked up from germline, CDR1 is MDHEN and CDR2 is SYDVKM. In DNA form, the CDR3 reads TGTGCCAGCAGTTGGAGCCAGGGGTATGGCTACACCTTC. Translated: CASSWSQGYGYTF.

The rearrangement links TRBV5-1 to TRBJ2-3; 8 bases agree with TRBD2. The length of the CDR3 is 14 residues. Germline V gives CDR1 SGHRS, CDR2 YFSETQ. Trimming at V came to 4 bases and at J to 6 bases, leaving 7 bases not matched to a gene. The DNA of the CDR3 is TGCGCCAGCAGCCAGGGCGGGGGGCCTGATACGCAGTATTTT. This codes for CASSQGGGPDTQYF.

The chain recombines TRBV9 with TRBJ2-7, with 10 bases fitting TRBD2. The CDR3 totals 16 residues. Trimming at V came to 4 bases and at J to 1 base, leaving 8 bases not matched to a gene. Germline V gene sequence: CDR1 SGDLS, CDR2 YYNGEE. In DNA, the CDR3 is TGTGCCAGCAGCAGCAGCGGGGGGGCCATGTCCTACGAGCAGTACTTC. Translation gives CASSSSGGAMSYEQYF.